The next 28 T cell receptor beta chains were all read from a single sample in a study of blood T cells in healthy people across ages. A sample-barcoded 5' primer and a J-beta primer mix were used in a second PCR of about 7 to 12 cycles. TCRdb re-analysed the 5' RACE reads in MiXCR, keeping a single row per CDR3 protein. The sample records fewer than 1.5 million distinct CDR3 sequences, about 43% being singletons. Sequences were obtained from blood. The receptors were sampled from a woman younger than 35 in good health.

The sample holds a few counts of this clonotype. This chain joins TRBV27 and TRBJ2-1; 11 bases match TRBD1. Germline values: CDR1 MNHEY, CDR2 SMNVEV (reference sequence). Trimming at V came to 6 bases and at J to 0 bases, leaving 13 bases not matched to a gene. The CDR3 consists of 19 residues. The CDR3 loop is CASSGQGATLQSSYNEQFF. CDR3 nucleotide sequence: TGTGCCAGCAGCGGACAGGGGGCGACCCTACAGAGCTCCTACAATGAGCAGTTCTTC.

The chain is built from TRBV7-2 and TRBJ1-5; no firm D call. Trimming took 1 base from V and 1 from J, leaving 14 bases between them. The CDR3 extends over 17 amino acids. Per germline, CDR1 SGHTA and CDR2 FQGNSA. The CDR3, as DNA: TGTGCCAGCAGCTTAGGACCTTGGGCGGGGAGCAATCAGCCCCAGCATTTT. Translating gives CASSLGPWAGSNQPQHF.

The chain recombines TRBV7-3 with TRBJ2-1, with D perhaps TRBD1 (5 bases). V was clipped by 5 bases and J by 3 bases, with 17 bases between them. There are 16 residues in the CDR3. Germline CDR1 and CDR2: SGHTA and FQGTGA. The CDR3 loop is CASSPSPQGSYNEQFF. CDR3 in DNA: TGTGCCAGCAGCCCGTCCCCGCAGGGTAGCTACAATGAGCAGTTCTTC.

Concerning this clonotype: A read error may produce the germline difference seen at one junction end. V and J are TRBV7-2 and TRBJ2-7, with 8 bases that match TRBD1. The CDR3 runs to 16 residues. Germline lookup yields CDR1 SGHTA and CDR2 FQGNSA. CDR3 nucleotides: TGTGCCTGCAGCCCTCGAGTTAGAGGACAGGGCTACGAGCAGTACTTC. The encoded protein is CACSPRVRGQGYEQYF.

The rearrangement links TRBV29-1 to TRBJ2-3; TRBD1 is a possible D gene (6 bases). Trimming cost V 6 bases and J 6 bases, with 10 bases left between them. The CDR3 contains 11 residues. Per germline, CDR1 SQVTM and CDR2 ANQGSEA. The CDR3 reads CSVVTGDTQYF. CDR3 sequence (DNA): TGCAGCGTCGTAACAGGGGATACGCAGTATTTT.

The sample holds one count of this clonotype. The junction does not match germline at one end; this may be a read error. J is TRBJ1-4 and V is TRBV4-1, with 8 bases matching TRBD1. CDR3 length: 15 amino acids. Germline V lookup: CDR1 MGHRA, CDR2 YSYEKL. The CDR3 loop reads CASSQVGQGREKPFF. CDR3 in DNA: TGCGCCAGCAGCCAAGTTGGACAGGGCAGAGAAAAACCGTTTTTT.

In this sample, this clonotype turned up a few times. The rearrangement uses TRBV12-3 or TRBV12-4 and TRBJ1-1, with D maybe TRBD1 (5 bases). The CDR3 consists of 13 residues. V was shortened by 2 bases and J by 7 bases, with 11 bases between the two germline ends. The CDR3 spells CASSLTGDGEAFF. CDR3 in DNA: TGTGCCAGCAGTTTAACCGGGGACGGTGAAGCTTTCTTT.

V gene TRBV5-1 combines with J gene TRBJ1-2; no reliable D call. The V gene's germline CDR1 is SGHRS and CDR2 YFSETQ. The ends were cut back, 0 bases at V and 0 bases at J, with 9 bases in the middle. The CDR3 loop spans 15 amino acids. CDR3 nucleotide sequence: TGCGCCAGCAGCTTGGGGCGGAATACTAACTATGGCTACACCTTC. Its protein product is CASSLGRNTNYGYTF.

This chain links TRBV5-1 with TRBJ1-2; no reliable D call. Trimming stripped 0 bases from V and 4 bases from J, with 13 bases between. Germline V gene lookup returns CDR1 SGHRS and CDR2 YFSETQ. CDR3 size: 15 residues. CDR3 in DNA: TGCGCCAGCAGCTTGGAGGGAGACGAGAGCTATGGCTACACCTTC. It yields the protein CASSLEGDESYGYTF.

This clonotype was recorded once. The rearrangement joins TRBV6-5 to TRBJ2-3; perhaps TRBD2 as D (5 bases). Trimming removed 0 bases from V and 9 bases from J, with 13 bases in between. The CDR3 runs 14 residues. In germline, CDR1 is MNHEY, CDR2 SVGAGI. The CDR3 coding sequence is TGTGCCAGCAGTTACTCCGGGAAAATGGGGACGCAGTATTTT. Translating gives CASSYSGKMGTQYF.

The CDR3 coding sequence is TGTGCCAGCGGGGACAGGGGGGTAAACACTGAAGCTTTCTTT. Protein: CASGDRGVNTEAFF. This rearrangement joins TRBV6-6 to TRBJ1-1, with TRBD1 identical over 11 bases. With V trimmed by 8 bases and J by 2 bases, 4 bases remained unmatched. Per the germline V gene, CDR1 is MNHNY and CDR2 is SVGAGI (reference sequence). This CDR3 spans 14 amino acids.

This chain's CDR3 is CSAEAGGTEAFF. In nucleotides, the CDR3 is TGCAGTGCTGAGGCAGGGGGCACTGAAGCTTTCTTT. This chain links TRBV20-1 with TRBJ1-1; 7 bases match TRBD1. J lost 4 bases, V lost 5 bases, and 4 bases had no gene match. This CDR3 has 12 amino acids. CDR1 DFQATT and CDR2 SNEGSKA come from the germline V gene (reference sequence).

This clonotype was counted only a few times. The chain carries TRBV4-2 and TRBJ2-5; 7 nucleotides agree with TRBD2. Germline V gives CDR1 LGHNA, CDR2 YNFKEQ. Trimming cost V 0 bases and J 5 bases; bases outside gene matches: 9. CDR3 length equals 16 residues. The CDR3 sequence is CASSQDGRMGGETQYF. The CDR3 nucleotides are TGTGCCAGCAGCCAAGATGGACGGATGGGAGGGGAGACCCAGTACTTC.

J is TRBJ1-2 and V is TRBV5-1; D is possibly TRBD1 (6 bases). The germline V and J ends were trimmed by 0 bases and 6 bases, with 21 bases remaining between them. The CDR3 extends over 17 amino acids. CDR1 is SGHRS, CDR2 YFSETQ, per germline. The CDR3 spells CASSLVNPGVGYDGYTF. The CDR3, as DNA: TGCGCCAGCAGCTTGGTCAACCCAGGGGTCGGCTATGATGGCTACACCTTC.

The chain has TRBV27 and TRBJ2-1, with 10 positions matching TRBD2. Germline V gives CDR1 MNHEY, CDR2 SMNVEV (reference sequence). The CDR3 length is 14 residues. Trimming cost V 6 bases and J 9 bases; bases outside gene matches: 8. This CDR3 is CASSLAGVRIEQFF. CDR3 nucleotides: TGTGCCAGCAGCCTAGCGGGAGTTCGAATTGAGCAGTTCTTC.

This chain joins TRBV11-2 and TRBJ1-1; possibly TRBD1 for D (6 bases). The CDR3 loop spans 14 amino acids. Deletions cut 5 bases from V and 7 bases from J, with 17 bases between. The germline CDR1 and CDR2 sequences are SGHAT and FQNNGV. The CDR3 reads CASSRQRGTIEAFF. The DNA of the CDR3 is TGTGCCAGCAGCCGTCAACGAGGGACAATTGAAGCTTTCTTT.

This clonotype showed up just a few times. V usage is TRBV5-1 and J usage is TRBJ2-1, with D perhaps matching TRBD2 (6 bases). V was pared by 1 base and J by 0 bases, with 11 bases between. The length of the CDR3 is 16 residues. Germline assignment: CDR1 SGHRS and CDR2 YFSETQ. The CDR3 spells CASSLTGGNSYNEQFF. CDR3 in DNA: TGCGCCAGCAGCTTGACCGGCGGGAACTCCTACAATGAGCAGTTCTTC.

There are a few counts of this clonotype. The J gene is TRBJ2-1, the V gene TRBV20-1; a possible D gene is TRBD2 (5 bases). V shed 6 bases and J shed 14 bases, with 17 bases lying between them. The germline V gene has CDR1 DFQATT and CDR2 SNEGSKA (reference sequence). This CDR3 has 11 residues. CDR3 sequence (DNA): TGCAGTGCATCCCCGAGGGAAAGGGAGTTCTTC. Translating it yields CSASPREREFF.

The table lists this clonotype with a few counts. The rearrangement joins TRBV28 to TRBJ2-7; possibly TRBD2 for D (5 bases). V lost 6 bases and J 0 bases, leaving 15 bases between the germline ends. The CDR3 contains 15 residues. Looked up from germline, CDR1 is MDHEN and CDR2 is SYDVKM. CDR3 DNA: TGTGCCAGCAGAGGATACGGACGGGACTCCTACGAGCAGTACTTC. Its protein product is CASRGYGRDSYEQYF. Supplemented by reference TRBV28 and TRBJ2-7, the full variable domain reads DVKVTQSSRYLVKRTGEKVFLECVQDMDHENMFWYRQDPGLGLRLIYFSYDVKMKEKGDIPEGYSVSREKKERFSLILESASTNQTSMYLCASRGYGRDSYEQYFGPGTRLTVT.

About this clonotype itself: One end of the junction does not line up with germline, which may come from a read error. This sequence joins TRBV12-3 or TRBV12-4 and TRBJ2-3, with D possibly matching TRBD1 (5 bases). The CDR3 is made up of 14 amino acids. The DNA for the CDR3 is TGTGCCAGCAGTTTATCGTCTGGGGCAGATGCGCAGTATTTT. This encodes CASSLSSGADAQYF.

Points on this clonotype: At one boundary the junction diverges from the germline segment, which might be a read error. V and J are TRBV7-8 and TRBJ2-7, with D possibly being TRBD1 (6 bases). Germline V gives CDR1 SGHVS, CDR2 FQNEAQ. The CDR3 is 15 amino acids. This CDR3 is CASSSGAGSSLEQYF. The CDR3 DNA reads as TGCGCCAGCAGCTCAGGGGCGGGCTCTTCTCTCGAGCAGTACTTC.

J is TRBJ1-1 and V is TRBV11-2; TRBD1 might be the D (6 bases). Germline CDR1 reads SGHAT; CDR2 reads FQNNGV. V gave up 2 bases and J gave up 2 bases, with 18 bases separating them. The CDR3 has 17 amino acids. The CDR3 coding sequence is TGTGCCAGCAGCTTAATTGTACCCGGGACACCTAACACTGAAGCTTTCTTT. As protein: CASSLIVPGTPNTEAFF.

This clonotype was recorded a few times. The chain couples TRBV6-1 to TRBJ2-7, with TRBD1 matching over 7 bases. The CDR3 is 14 amino acids. Germline V lookup: CDR1 MNHNS, CDR2 SASEGT. After removal of 7 bases from V and 3 bases from J, the junction contained 9 bases not matched to a gene. CDR3 sequence (DNA): TGTGCCAGCACCCCAGACAGGGCGATCTACGAGCAGTACTTC. Protein product: CASTPDRAIYEQYF.

The V call is TRBV24-1, the J call TRBJ2-1; D assignment may be TRBD1 or TRBD2 (5 bases each). The germline V gene encodes CDR1 KGHDR and CDR2 SFDVKD. The CDR3 consists of 14 residues. Trimming shortened V by 4 bases and J by 6 bases, and 12 bases separated the two germline ends. The CDR3 here is CATSDSGTTNEQFF. CDR3 DNA sequence: TGTGCCACCAGTGACTCCGGGACCACCAATGAGCAGTTCTTC.

This clonotype was recorded a few times. One end of the junction is discordant with germline, which a read error may explain. The chain's CDR3 is CASSEGGTSCWQETQYF. As DNA, the CDR3 is TGTGCCAGCAGCGAGGGGGGGACTAGCTGTTGGCAAGAGACCCAGTACTTT. This rearrangement joins TRBV7-9 to TRBJ2-5; 9 positions match TRBD2. This CDR3 region has 17 residues. Looked up from germline, CDR1 is SEHNR and CDR2 is FQNEAQ (reference sequence).

The chain uses TRBV7-3 and TRBJ1-1; 8 positions agree with TRBD1. CDR3 size: 15 residues. The J segment lost 6 bases and the V segment lost 6 bases, leaving 12 bases of the junction unmatched. Germline V gene lookup returns CDR1 SGHTA and CDR2 FQGTGA. In nucleotides, the CDR3 is TGTGCCAGCAGTTACCGACCAGGGGGCTTTCCTGAAGCTTTCTTT. It codes for CASSYRPGGFPEAFF.

This clonotype was counted only a few times. The chain is built from TRBV7-6 and TRBJ1-4; no firm D call. The CDR3 is 14 residues long. Germline V gene sequence: CDR1 SGHVS, CDR2 FNYEAQ. The V end was cut by 5 bases, the J end by 2 bases, with 9 bases between. The CDR3 reads CASSPGVTNEKLFF. The CDR3 DNA follows: TGTGCCAGCAGCCCCGGGGTTACTAATGAAAAACTGTTTTTT.

V and J are TRBV20-1 and TRBJ2-1; 8 positions match TRBD2. The CDR3 runs to 15 residues. The junction had 13 bases not matched to a gene; V was cut back by 4 bases and J by 8 bases. Germline CDR1 DFQATT, CDR2 SNEGSKA (reference sequence). As DNA, the CDR3 is TGCAGTGCTAAAAAACCGGGACTAGTAGGCGATGAGCAGTTCTTC. Its translation is CSAKKPGLVGDEQFF.